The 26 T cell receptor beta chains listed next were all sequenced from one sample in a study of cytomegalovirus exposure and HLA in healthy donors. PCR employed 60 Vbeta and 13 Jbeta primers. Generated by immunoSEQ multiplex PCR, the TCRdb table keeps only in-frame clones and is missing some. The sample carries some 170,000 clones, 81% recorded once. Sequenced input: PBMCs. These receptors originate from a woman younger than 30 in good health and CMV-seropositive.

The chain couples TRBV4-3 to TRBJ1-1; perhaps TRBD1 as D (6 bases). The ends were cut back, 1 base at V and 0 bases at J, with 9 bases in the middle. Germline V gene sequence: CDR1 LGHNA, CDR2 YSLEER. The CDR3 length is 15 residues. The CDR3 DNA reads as TGCGCCAGCAGCCAAGCCCAGGGGCTGAACACTGAAGCTTTCTTT. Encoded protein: CASSQAQGLNTEAFF.

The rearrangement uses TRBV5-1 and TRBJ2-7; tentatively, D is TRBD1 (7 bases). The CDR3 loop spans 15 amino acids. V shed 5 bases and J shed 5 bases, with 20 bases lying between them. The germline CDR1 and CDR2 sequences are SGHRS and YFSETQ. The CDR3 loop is CASRESGGRGNEQYF. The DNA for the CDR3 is TGCGCCAGCAGAGAATCAGGGGGGCGGGGAAACGAGCAGTACTTC. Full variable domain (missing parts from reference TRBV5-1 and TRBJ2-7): KAGVTQTPRYLIKTRGQQVTLSCSPISGHRSVSWYQQTPGQGLQFLFEYFSETQRNKGNFPGRFSGRQFSNSRSEMNVSTLELGDSALYLCASRESGGRGNEQYFGPGTRLTVT.

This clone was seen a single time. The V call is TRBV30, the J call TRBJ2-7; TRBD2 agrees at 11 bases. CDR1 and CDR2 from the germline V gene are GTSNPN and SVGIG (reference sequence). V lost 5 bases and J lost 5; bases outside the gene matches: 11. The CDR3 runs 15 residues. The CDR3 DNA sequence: TGTGCCTGGGATTTAGCGGGGGGGCCTTTTAACGAGCAGTACTTC. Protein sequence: CAWDLAGGPFNEQYF.

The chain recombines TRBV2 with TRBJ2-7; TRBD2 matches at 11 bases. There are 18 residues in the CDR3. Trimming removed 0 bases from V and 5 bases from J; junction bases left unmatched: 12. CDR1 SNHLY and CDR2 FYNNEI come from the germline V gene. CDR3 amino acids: CASSEALAGGATTDEQYF. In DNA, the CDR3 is TGTGCCAGCAGTGAAGCGTTAGCGGGGGGGGCGACGACTGACGAGCAGTACTTC.

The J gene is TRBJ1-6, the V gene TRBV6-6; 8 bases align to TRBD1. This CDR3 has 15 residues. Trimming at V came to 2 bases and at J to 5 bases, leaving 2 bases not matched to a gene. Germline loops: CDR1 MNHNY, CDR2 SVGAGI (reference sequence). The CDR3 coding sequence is TGTGCCAGCAGTTACCGACAGGGGAATAATTCACCCCTCCACTTT. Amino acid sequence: CASSYRQGNNSPLHF.

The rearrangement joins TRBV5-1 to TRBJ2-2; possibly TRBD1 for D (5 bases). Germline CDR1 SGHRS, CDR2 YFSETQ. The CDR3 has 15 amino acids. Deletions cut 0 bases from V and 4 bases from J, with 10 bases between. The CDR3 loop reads CASSLGQRGTGELFF. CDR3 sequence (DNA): TGCGCCAGCAGCTTGGGACAGAGAGGCACCGGGGAGCTGTTTTTT.

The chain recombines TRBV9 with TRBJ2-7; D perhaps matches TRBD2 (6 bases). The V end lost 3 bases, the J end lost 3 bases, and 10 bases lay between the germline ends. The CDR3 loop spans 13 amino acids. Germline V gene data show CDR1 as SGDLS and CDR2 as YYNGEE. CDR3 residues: CASSGQGGYEQYF. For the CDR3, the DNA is TGTGCCAGCAGCGGCCAGGGAGGCTACGAGCAGTACTTC.

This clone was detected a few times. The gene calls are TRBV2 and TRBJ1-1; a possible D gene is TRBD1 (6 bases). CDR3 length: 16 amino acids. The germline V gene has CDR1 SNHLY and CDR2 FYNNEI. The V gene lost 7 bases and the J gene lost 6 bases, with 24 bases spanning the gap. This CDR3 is CASTEPLRGNRAEAFF. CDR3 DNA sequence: TGTGCCAGCACCGAACCGCTCAGGGGCAACAGGGCTGAAGCTTTCTTT. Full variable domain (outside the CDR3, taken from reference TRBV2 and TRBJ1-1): EPEVTQTPSHQVTQMGQEVILRCVPISNHLYFYWYRQILGQKVEFLVSFYNNEISEKSEIFDDQFSVERPDGSNFTLKIRSTKLEDSAMYFCASTEPLRGNRAEAFFGQGTRLTVV.

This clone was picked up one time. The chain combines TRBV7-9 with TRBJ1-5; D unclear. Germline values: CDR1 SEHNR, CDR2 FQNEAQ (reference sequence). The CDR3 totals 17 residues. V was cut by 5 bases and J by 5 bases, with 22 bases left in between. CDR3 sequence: CASSPSRSRGRDQPQHF. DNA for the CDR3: TGTGCCAGCAGCCCATCCCGTTCGCGAGGCCGGGATCAGCCCCAGCATTTT.

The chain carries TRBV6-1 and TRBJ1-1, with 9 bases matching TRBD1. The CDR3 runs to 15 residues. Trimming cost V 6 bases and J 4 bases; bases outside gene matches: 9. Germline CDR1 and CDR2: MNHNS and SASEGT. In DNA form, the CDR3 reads TGTGCCAGCAGCCTACAGGGGGCAGGCGGCACTGAAGCTTTCTTT. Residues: CASSLQGAGGTEAFF.

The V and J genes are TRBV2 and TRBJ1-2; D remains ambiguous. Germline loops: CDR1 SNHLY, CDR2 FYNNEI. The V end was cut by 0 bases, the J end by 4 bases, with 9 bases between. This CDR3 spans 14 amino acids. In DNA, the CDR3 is TGTGCCAGCAGTGAAGCGACGGAGGTCTATGGCTACACCTTC. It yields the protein CASSEATEVYGYTF.

CDR3 nucleotide sequence: TGTGCCAGCAGCCAAGACAGGACAGGTCGCTCCACCTTC. Translated, it gives CASSQDRTGRSTF. The chain recombines TRBV14 with TRBJ1-2, with 7 bases identical to TRBD1. This CDR3 is 13 amino acids long. V shed 0 bases and J 13 bases; nucleotides not matched to a gene: 8. Germline CDR1 is SGHDN and CDR2 is FVKESK.

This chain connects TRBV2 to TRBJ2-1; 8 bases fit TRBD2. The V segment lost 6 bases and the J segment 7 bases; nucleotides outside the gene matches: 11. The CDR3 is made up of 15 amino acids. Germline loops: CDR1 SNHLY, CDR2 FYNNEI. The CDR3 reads CASSLSRGAINEQFF. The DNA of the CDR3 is TGTGCCAGCAGCCTGTCGCGGGGGGCTATTAATGAGCAGTTCTTC.

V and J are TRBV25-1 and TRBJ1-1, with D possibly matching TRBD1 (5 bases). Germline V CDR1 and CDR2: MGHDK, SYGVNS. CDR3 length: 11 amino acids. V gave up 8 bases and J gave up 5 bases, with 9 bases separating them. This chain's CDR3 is CASGGGTEAFF. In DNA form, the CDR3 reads TGTGCCAGCGGGGGGGGGACTGAAGCTTTCTTT.

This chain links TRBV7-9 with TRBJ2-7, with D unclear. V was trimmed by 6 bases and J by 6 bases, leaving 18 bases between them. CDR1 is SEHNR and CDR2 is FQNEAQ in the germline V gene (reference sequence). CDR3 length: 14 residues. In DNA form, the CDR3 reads TGTGCCAGCAGATCTTCGCCACCAGGTGGCGAGCAGTACTTC. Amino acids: CASRSSPPGGEQYF.

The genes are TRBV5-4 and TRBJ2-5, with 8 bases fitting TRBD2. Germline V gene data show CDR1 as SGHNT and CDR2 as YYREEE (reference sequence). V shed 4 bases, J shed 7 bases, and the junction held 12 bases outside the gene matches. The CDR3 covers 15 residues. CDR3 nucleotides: TGTGCCAGCAGCCGTGAGAGCGGGGGTATGGGGACCCAGTACTTC. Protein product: CASSRESGGMGTQYF.

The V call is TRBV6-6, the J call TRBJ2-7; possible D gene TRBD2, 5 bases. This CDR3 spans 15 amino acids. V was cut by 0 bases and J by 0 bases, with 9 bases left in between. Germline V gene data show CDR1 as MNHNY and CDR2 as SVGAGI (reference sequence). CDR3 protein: CASSYSMGSSYEQYF. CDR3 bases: TGTGCCAGCAGTTACTCGATGGGGAGCTCCTACGAGCAGTACTTC.

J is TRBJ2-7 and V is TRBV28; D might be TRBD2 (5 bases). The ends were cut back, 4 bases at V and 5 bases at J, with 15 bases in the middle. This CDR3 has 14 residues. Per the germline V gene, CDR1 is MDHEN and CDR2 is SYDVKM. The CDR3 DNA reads TGTGCCAGCAGTTCTAGCAATTTGTACGACGAGCAGTACTTC. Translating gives CASSSSNLYDEQYF.

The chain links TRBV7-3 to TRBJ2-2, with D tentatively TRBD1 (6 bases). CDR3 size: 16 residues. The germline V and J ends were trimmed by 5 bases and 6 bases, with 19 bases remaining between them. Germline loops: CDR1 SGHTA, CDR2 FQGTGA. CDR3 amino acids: CASSRNRVLDAGELFF. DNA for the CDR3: TGTGCCAGCAGCAGGAACAGGGTTTTGGACGCCGGGGAGCTGTTTTTT.

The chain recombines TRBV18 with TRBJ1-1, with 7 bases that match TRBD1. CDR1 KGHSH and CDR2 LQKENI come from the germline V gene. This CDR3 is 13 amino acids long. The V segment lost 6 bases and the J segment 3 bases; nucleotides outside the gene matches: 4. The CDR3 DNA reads TGTGCCAGCTCTTGGGACAGTGACACTGAAGCTTTCTTT. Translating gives CASSWDSDTEAFF. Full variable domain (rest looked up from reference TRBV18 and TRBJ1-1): NAGVMQNPRHLVRRRGQEARLRCSPMKGHSHVYWYRQLPEEGLKFMVYLQKENIIDESGMPKERFSAEFPKEGPSILRIQQVVRGDSAAYFCASSWDSDTEAFFGQGTRLTVV.

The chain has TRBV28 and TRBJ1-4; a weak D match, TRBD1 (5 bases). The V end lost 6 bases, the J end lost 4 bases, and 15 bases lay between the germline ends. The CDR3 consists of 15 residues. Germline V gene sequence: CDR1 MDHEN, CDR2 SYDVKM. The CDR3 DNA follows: TGTGCCAGCAGGGGCCGGGGGACCATTAATGAAAAACTGTTTTTT. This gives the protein CASRGRGTINEKLFF.

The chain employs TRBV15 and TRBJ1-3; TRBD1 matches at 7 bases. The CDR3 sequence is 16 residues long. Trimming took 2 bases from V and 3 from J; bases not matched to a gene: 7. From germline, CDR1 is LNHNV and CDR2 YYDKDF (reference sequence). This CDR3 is CATSRQLQGNGNTIYF. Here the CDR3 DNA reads TGTGCCACCAGCAGACAATTACAGGGGAATGGAAACACCATATATTTT. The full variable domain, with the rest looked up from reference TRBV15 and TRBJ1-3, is DAMVIQNPRYQVTQFGKPVTLSCSQTLNHNVMYWYQQKSSQAPKLLFHYYDKDFNNEADTPDNFQSRRPNTSFCFLDIRSPGLGDTAMYLCATSRQLQGNGNTIYFGEGSWLTVV.

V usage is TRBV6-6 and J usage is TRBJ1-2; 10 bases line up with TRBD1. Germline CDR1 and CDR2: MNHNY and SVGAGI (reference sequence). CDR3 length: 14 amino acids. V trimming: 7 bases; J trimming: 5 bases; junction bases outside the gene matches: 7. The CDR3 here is CASIGQGVRYGYTF. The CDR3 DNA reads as TGTGCCAGCATCGGACAGGGGGTTAGGTATGGCTACACCTTC.

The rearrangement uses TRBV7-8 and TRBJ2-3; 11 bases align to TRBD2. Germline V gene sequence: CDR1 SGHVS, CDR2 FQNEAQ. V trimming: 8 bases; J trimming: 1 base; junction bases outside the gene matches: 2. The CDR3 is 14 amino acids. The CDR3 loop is CASLAGGRTDTQYF. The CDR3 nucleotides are TGTGCCAGCCTAGCGGGGGGACGCACAGATACGCAGTATTTT.

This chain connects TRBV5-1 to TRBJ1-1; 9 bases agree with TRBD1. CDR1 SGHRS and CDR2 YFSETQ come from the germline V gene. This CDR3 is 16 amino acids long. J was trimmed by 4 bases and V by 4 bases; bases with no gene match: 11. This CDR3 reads CASSPGDREVSTEAFF. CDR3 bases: TGCGCCAGCAGCCCGGGGGACAGGGAAGTGAGCACTGAAGCTTTCTTT.

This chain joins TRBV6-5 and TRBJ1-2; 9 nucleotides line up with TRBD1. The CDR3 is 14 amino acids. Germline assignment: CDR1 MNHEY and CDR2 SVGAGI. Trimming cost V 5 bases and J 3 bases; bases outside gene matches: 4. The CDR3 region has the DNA TGTGCCAGCAGTCGACAGGGGGACCACTATGGCTACACCTTC. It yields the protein CASSRQGDHYGYTF.